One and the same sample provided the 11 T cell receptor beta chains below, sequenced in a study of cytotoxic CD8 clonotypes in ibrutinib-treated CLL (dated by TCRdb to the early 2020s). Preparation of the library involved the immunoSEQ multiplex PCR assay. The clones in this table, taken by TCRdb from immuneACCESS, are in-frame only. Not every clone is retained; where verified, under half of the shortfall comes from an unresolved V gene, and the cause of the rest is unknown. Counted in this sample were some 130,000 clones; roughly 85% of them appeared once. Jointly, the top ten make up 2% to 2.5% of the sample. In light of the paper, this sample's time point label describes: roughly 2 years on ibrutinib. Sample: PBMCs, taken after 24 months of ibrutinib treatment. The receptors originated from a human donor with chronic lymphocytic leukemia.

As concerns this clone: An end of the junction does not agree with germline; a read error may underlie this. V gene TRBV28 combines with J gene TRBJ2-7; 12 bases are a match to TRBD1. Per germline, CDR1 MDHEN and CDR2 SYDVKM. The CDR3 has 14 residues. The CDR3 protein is CASSTAGTGGGRAF. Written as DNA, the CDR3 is TGTGCCAGCAGTACGGCAGGGACAGGGGGCGGTCGGGCTTTC. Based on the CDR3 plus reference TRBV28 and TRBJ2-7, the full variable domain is DVKVTQSSRYLVKRTGEKVFLECVQDMDHENMFWYRQDPGLGLRLIYFSYDVKMKEKGDIPEGYSVSREKKERFSLILESASTNQTSMYLCASSTAGTGGGRAFGPGTRLTVT.

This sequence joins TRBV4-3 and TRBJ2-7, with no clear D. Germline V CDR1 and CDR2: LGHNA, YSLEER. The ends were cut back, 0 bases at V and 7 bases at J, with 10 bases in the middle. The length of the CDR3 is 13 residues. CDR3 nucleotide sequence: TGCGCCAGCAGCCAAGAGACGGTCGGGGAGCAGTACTTC. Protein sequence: CASSQETVGEQYF.

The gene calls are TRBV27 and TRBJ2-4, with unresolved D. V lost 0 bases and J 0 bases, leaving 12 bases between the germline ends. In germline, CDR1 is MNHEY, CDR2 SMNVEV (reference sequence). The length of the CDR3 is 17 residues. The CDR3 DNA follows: TGTGCCAGCAGTTTATCGGTCAGTTCTCGAGCCAAAAACATTCAGTACTTC. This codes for CASSLSVSSRAKNIQYF.

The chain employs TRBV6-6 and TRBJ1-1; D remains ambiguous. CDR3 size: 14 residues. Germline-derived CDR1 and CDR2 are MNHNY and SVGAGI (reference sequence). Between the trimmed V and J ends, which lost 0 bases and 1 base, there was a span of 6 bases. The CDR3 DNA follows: TGTGCCAGCAGTTACTCCGCGGCGAACACTGAAGCTTTCTTT. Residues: CASSYSAANTEAFF.

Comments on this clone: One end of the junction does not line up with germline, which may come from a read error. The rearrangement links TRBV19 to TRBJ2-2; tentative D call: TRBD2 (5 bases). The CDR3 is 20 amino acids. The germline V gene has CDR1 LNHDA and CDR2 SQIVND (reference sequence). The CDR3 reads CASSIDPPTIVSAGTGKLFF. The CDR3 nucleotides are TGTGCCAGTAGTATAGACCCCCCGACTATAGTATCCGCGGGCACCGGGAAGCTGTTTTTT.

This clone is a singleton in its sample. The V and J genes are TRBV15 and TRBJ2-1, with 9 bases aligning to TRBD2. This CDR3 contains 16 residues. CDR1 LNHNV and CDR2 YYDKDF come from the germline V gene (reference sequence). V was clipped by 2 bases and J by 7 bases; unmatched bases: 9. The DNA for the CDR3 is TGTGCCACCAGCAGATTCCTAGCGGGACTAAAGAATGAGCAGTTCTTC. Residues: CATSRFLAGLKNEQFF.

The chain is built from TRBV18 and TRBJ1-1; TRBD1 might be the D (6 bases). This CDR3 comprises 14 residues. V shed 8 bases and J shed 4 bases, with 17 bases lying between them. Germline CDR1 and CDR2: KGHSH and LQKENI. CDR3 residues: CASTLSQGTTEAFF. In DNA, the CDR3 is TGTGCCAGCACCCTCTCACAGGGCACCACTGAAGCTTTCTTT.

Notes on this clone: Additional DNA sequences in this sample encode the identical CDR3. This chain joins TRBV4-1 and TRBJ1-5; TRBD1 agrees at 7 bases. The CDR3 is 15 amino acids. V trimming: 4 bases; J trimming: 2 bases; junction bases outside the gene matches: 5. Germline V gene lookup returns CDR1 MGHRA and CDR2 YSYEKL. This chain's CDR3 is CASSLTDRGNQPQHF. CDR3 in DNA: TGCGCCAGCAGCCTTACCGACAGGGGCAATCAGCCCCAGCATTTT.

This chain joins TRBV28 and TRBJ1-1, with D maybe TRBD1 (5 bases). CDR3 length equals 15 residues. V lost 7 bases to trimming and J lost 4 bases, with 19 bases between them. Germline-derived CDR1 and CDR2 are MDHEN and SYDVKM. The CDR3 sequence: CASILGGTGVTEAFF. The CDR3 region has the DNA TGTGCCAGCATATTGGGGGGGACGGGGGTCACTGAAGCTTTCTTT.

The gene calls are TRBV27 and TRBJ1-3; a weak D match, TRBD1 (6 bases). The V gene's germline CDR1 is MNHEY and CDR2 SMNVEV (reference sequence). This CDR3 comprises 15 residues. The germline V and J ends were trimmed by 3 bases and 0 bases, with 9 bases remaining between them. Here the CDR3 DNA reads TGTGCCAGCAGTTTCAGGGGAAACTCTGGAAACACCATATATTTT. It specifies CASSFRGNSGNTIYF.

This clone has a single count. The DNA for the CDR3 is TGTGCCAGCAGCTTATCCGGACAGGGTTTGGTCTATGGCTACACCTTC. It encodes CASSLSGQGLVYGYTF. V usage is TRBV7-8 and J usage is TRBJ1-2; 8 bases are shared with TRBD1. Germline trimming cut 2 bases from V and 4 bases from J; bases unmatched to any gene: 9. There are 16 residues in the CDR3. From germline, CDR1 is SGHVS and CDR2 FQNEAQ. Full variable domain (missing parts from reference TRBV7-8 and TRBJ1-2): GAGVSQSPRYKVAKRGQDVALRCDPISGHVSLFWYQQALGQGPEFLTYFQNEAQLDKSGLPSDRFFAERPEGSVSTLKIQRTQQEDSAVYLCASSLSGQGLVYGYTFGSGTRLTVV.